These T cell receptor beta chains were read from a single sample in a study of blood T cell repertoires in COVID-19. Clones were sequenced by immunoSEQ multiplex PCR, and TCRdb holds only the in-frame ones, with some missing. This sample has approximately 26,000 clones; roughly 89% occur once, and the top ten carry over 40%. Sequences were obtained from peripheral blood. Receptors originate from a human donor with acute or convalescent COVID-19. The donor label of this sample is uncertain. The CDR3 runs from the conserved cysteine through the conserved F or W. The order of the fields is clone size, J gene, V gene, D gene, CDR3 protein, CDR3 DNA. D genes are given only for firm matches. A row's size may be missing; if present it is once, few, many or a size class.

>-|TRBJ1-1|TRBV9|-
CASSPPSNTEAFF
TGTGCCAGCAGCCCCCCGTCGAACACTGAAGCTTTCTTT
>-|TRBJ2-5|TRBV6-5|TRBD2
CASTRLAGGRETQYF
TGTGCCAGCACCCGACTAGCGGGGGGGCGGGAGACCCAGTACTTC
>-|TRBJ1-2|TRBV27|TRBD1
CASSEDRGTEGYGYTF
TGTGCCAGCAGCGAGGACAGGGGCACCGAGGGCTATGGCTACACCTTC
>few|TRBJ2-7|TRBV2|TRBD2
CASSRLAGDEQYF
TGTGCCAGCAGTCGACTAGCGGGAGACGAGCAGTACTTC
>-|TRBJ2-3|TRBV24-1|-
CATSDPTRLGTDTQYF
TGTGCCACCAGTGATCCGACTAGGTTGGGCACAGATACGCAGTATTTT
>-|TRBJ2-3|TRBV5-1|-
CASSLDGGGSTDTQYF
TGCGCCAGCAGCTTGGATGGGGGCGGTTCGACAGATACGCAGTATTTT
>-|TRBJ2-1|TRBV27|-
CASSLRAGANINEQFF
TGTGCCAGCAGTTTACGGGCGGGGGCGAATATCAATGAGCAGTTCTTC
>-|TRBJ1-3|TRBV18|-
CASSETAGNTIYF
TGTGCCAGCTCCGAAACAGCTGGAAACACCATATATTTT
>-|TRBJ2-1|TRBV28|TRBD1
CASSLWGQGVLRNEQFF
TGTGCCAGCAGTTTATGGGGACAGGGGGTTTTAAGGAATGAGCAGTTCTTC
>-|TRBJ2-2|TRBV7-2|-
CASSRGAAAGELFF
TGTGCCAGCAGCCGGGGGGCGGCAGCCGGGGAGCTGTTTTTT
>-|TRBJ2-1|TRBV2|TRBD2
CASSVNRGTSGGNEQFF
TGTGCCAGCAGTGTTAATCGGGGGACTAGCGGGGGGAATGAGCAGTTCTTC
>-|TRBJ1-3|TRBV7-3|-
CASSLVRGPGNTIYF
TGTGCCAGCAGCTTAGTGCGGGGGCCTGGAAACACCATATATTTT
>-|TRBJ1-1|TRBV7-9|-
CASSPQGRVSEAFF
TGTGCCAGCAGCCCACAGGGACGGGTCTCTGAAGCTTTCTTT
>-|TRBJ2-2|TRBV9|TRBD2
CASSVSGTTGELFF
TGTGCCAGCAGCGTAAGCGGGACCACCGGGGAGCTGTTTTTT
>-|TRBJ2-2|TRBV11-3|TRBD2
CASSPGTSGRANTGELFF
TGTGCCAGCAGCCCCGGGACTAGCGGGAGGGCCAACACCGGGGAGCTGTTTTTT
>-|TRBJ2-1|TRBV27|TRBD2
CASRSPGLAGGEQFF
TGTGCCAGCAGGTCCCCGGGACTAGCCGGCGGTGAGCAGTTCTTC
>-|TRBJ2-2|TRBV7-9|TRBD1
CASGRQGVTGELFF
TGTGCCAGCGGTAGACAGGGGGTCACCGGGGAGCTGTTTTTT
>once|TRBJ1-2|TRBV28|-
CASSLNTDYGYTF
TGTGCCAGCAGTTTAAACACAGACTATGGCTACACCTTC
>few|TRBJ2-1|TRBV4-3|TRBD1
CASSHLQGDAYNEQFF
TGCGCCAGCAGCCATCTACAGGGGGACGCCTACAATGAGCAGTTCTTC
>-|TRBJ2-1|TRBV30|-
CAWSVAGYNEQFF
TGTGCCTGGAGTGTGGCGGGGTACAATGAGCAGTTCTTC
>-|TRBJ2-5|TRBV7-8|TRBD2
CASSFVAGEETQYF
TGTGCCAGCAGCTTCGTAGCGGGAGAAGAGACCCAGTACTTC
>-|TRBJ2-1|TRBV7-3|-
CASSRGTPGDEQFF
TGTGCCAGCAGCCGAGGGACCCCAGGGGATGAGCAGTTCTTC
>few|TRBJ2-3|TRBV5-1|TRBD2
CASSLDRLAGGADTQYF
TGCGCCAGCAGCTTGGACAGACTAGCGGGAGGGGCAGATACGCAGTATTTT
>few|TRBJ1-6|TRBV5-5|TRBD1
CASRGTDNSPLHF
TGTGCCAGCAGAGGGACAGACAATTCACCCCTCCACTTT
>-|TRBJ1-3|TRBV29-1|-
CSVGGGQVDTIYF
TGCAGCGTTGGAGGAGGGCAGGTCGACACCATATATTTT
>-|TRBJ1-4|TRBV19|-
CASTSGGKAEKLFF
TGTGCCAGTACGTCCGGAGGAAAGGCTGAAAAACTGTTTTTT
>-|TRBJ2-6|TRBV6-5|-
CASRGLISGANVLTF
TGTGCCAGCAGAGGACTGATCTCTGGGGCCAACGTCCTGACTTTC
>-|TRBJ1-1|TRBV25-1|TRBD1
CASSANRGTEAFF
TGTGCCAGCAGTGCAAACAGGGGCACTGAAGCTTTCTTT
>-|TRBJ1-1|TRBV18|-
CASSPPSSPEAFF
TGTGCCAGCTCACCACCATCTTCCCCTGAAGCTTTCTTT
>-|TRBJ2-1|TRBV4-2|TRBD2
CASSQGPGLAGGGGINEQFF
TGTGCCAGCAGCCAAGGGCCGGGACTAGCGGGAGGGGGGGGTATAAATGAGCAGTTCTTC
>-|TRBJ1-2|TRBV19|TRBD1
CASTQLGGQGAWYGYTF
TGTGCCAGTACCCAACTCGGAGGACAGGGGGCGTGGTATGGCTACACCTTC
>-|TRBJ2-5|TRBV11-3|-
CASSLSPKERLQETQYF
TGTGCCAGCAGCTTGTCCCCCAAAGAGAGGCTCCAAGAGACCCAGTACTTC
>-|TRBJ2-1|TRBV6-5|-
CASSPKDQDNEQFF
TGTGCCAGCAGCCCCAAAGATCAGGACAATGAGCAGTTCTTC
>-|TRBJ1-4|TRBV7-9|TRBD1
CASSLSGTGDEKLFF
TGTGCCAGCAGCCTCAGTGGGACAGGGGATGAAAAACTGTTTTTT
>-|TRBJ2-7|TRBV30|TRBD2
CAWSPLAGAGEQYF
TGTGCCTGGAGTCCTCTAGCGGGAGCAGGGGAGCAGTACTTC
>-|TRBJ2-7|TRBV11-3|TRBD1
CASSLGGTGGPYEQYF
TGTGCCAGCAGCTTAGGCGGGACAGGGGGGCCCTACGAGCAGTACTTC
>-|TRBJ2-1|TRBV30|-
CAWSAQGSAEQFF
TGTGCCTGGAGTGCCCAGGGATCGGCTGAGCAGTTCTTC
>-|TRBJ1-2|TRBV19|-
CAGHSGTPSDGYTF
TGTGCCGGCCATTCCGGGACACCGAGTGATGGCTACACCTTC
>once|TRBJ2-1|TRBV7-3|TRBD1
CASTLGTGRSHEQFF
TGTGCCAGCACCCTGGGGACAGGGAGGTCCCATGAGCAGTTCTTC